The entry below describes one TCR beta chain. Its antigen has not been determined. The data were obtained in a study of CXCR3-negative and CXCR3-positive naive CD8 T cells (dated by TCRdb to between 2019 and 2020). Looking at the study overall: In total, around 140 million TRB reads were obtained, or roughly 1.5 +/- 0.3 million reads per library. Data from about 12 donors, pooled across two independent experiments, went into the diversity and physicochemical repertoire analyses. TRBV-TRBJ cluster analysis included naive subsets from 5 donors and memory cells from 3 donors. The paper as a whole reports these results and caveats: Similar TRBV-TRBJ usage was shown by naive CXCR3-negative and CXCR3-positive cells from the same donor, whereas distinct patterns were shown by memory cells. Repertoire diversity was comparably high in both naive subsets but much lower in memory CD8+ T cells. Freshly isolated PBMCs were used for most assays because CXCR3 expression went down partially after cryopreservation. Because surface CD5, which is linked to self-reactivity in mice, was comparable between the naive subsets, TCR interaction strength was also inferred from TRB CDR3 physicochemical properties.

Sequenced using a NextSeq 550. The Human TCR Profiling Kit (MiLaboratory) was used to prepare UMI-labeled 5' RACE TRB cDNA libraries. The full amount of extracted RNA was used for cDNA synthesis, and the full amount of resulting cDNA was used for PCR amplification. Libraries were prepared in parallel using an identical number of PCR cycles. Per the authors' processing: About 53,000 +/- 9,400 unique UMI-labeled TRB cDNA molecules per library were extracted with MIGEC and MiXCR, with at least two reads per UMI required. Each library averaged roughly 36,000 +/- 9,600 functional in-frame TRB CDR3 nucleotide clonotypes without stop codons. After downsampling to 5000 UMI-labeled TRB molecules per sample, diversity metrics such as normalized Shannon-Wiener and Chao1 were calculated in VDJtools. For the central five CDR3 residues, VDJtools calculated physicochemical properties weighted by clonotype size, namely interaction energy, strength, volume and Kidera factor 4. TCRdb reprocessed the reads; each CDR3 protein sequence makes one entry, and DNA is unavailable. What appears here as the V and J calls and clone size reflects TCRdb's work, not the paper's. The data table for this sample lists tens of thousands of distinct CDR3 sequences. The ten biggest clones cover around 18% of the sample.

Each CD8+ T cell subset was flow-sorted in triplicate, with some 300,000 cells per subset placed directly into RLT lysis buffer. Peripheral blood mononuclear cells were isolated from buffy coats by standard density gradient centrifugation. An RNeasy Mini Kit was used to extract total RNA from the sorted cells. This receptor was taken from a human donor in good health. Some clones in this sample may be carry-over from other donors' samples. Sequencing used memory CD8+ T cells from blood. The cell subset or site label corresponds to: conventional CD8+ memory T cells (TMEM), sorted as controls.

This receptor carries the CDR3 CASSLDTNYDEQFF. Rearrangement joined TRBV5-1 to TRBJ2-1. Including the terminal cysteine and phenylalanine, the CDR3 comprises 14 residues. DNA was not recorded. Taken from the germline V gene, the CDR1 and CDR2 loops are SGHRS and YFSETQ.